What follows are 9 T cell receptor beta chains derived from one specimen sequenced in a study of CD8 T cells in ankylosing spondylitis. TCRdb re-analysed the 5' RACE reads in MiXCR, keeping a single row per CDR3 protein. The sample contains approximately 42,000 distinct CDR3 sequences, about 4% of which appear only once. The sample was blood, either unsorted or a sorted T cell fraction (not recorded which). These receptors all come from a female donor with ankylosing spondylitis or in good health (not recorded which).

The chain combines TRBV9 with TRBJ2-7, with 8 bases matching TRBD2. The CDR3 loop spans 19 amino acids. Germline V CDR1 and CDR2: SGDLS, YYNGEE. The J segment lost 2 bases and the V segment lost 0 bases, leaving 16 bases of the junction unmatched. CDR3 region: CASSVDPGGASGPTYEQYF. The CDR3 bases are TGTGCCAGCAGCGTAGACCCCGGAGGAGCTAGCGGGCCTACCTACGAGCAGTACTTC.

Judged by abundance, this clonotype is medium-sized. The chain employs TRBV9 and TRBJ2-3, with D possibly matching TRBD1 (5 bases). Germline V gene lookup returns CDR1 SGDLS and CDR2 YYNGEE. This CDR3 is 14 amino acids long. V was trimmed by 1 base and J by 0 bases, leaving 6 bases between them. The CDR3: CASSVQGSTDTQYF. In DNA, the CDR3 is TGTGCCAGCAGCGTACAGGGCAGCACAGATACGCAGTATTTT.

Note on this clonotype: One end of the junction fails to match germline, which may point to a read error. The genes are TRBV9 and TRBJ1-3; D not resolved. From germline, CDR1 is SGDLS and CDR2 YYNGEE. This CDR3 has 14 amino acids. This chain's CDR3 is CANSAYTSVNTIHF. CDR3 in DNA: TGTGCCAACAGTGCCTACACTTCTGTAAACACCATACATTTT.

In its sample, this clonotype was seen a few times. The V and J genes are TRBV9 and TRBJ1-5; maybe TRBD1 (6 bases). Per the germline V gene, CDR1 is SGDLS and CDR2 is YYNGEE. Trimming took off 2 bases at V and 1 base at J, with 10 bases between the two ends. There are 15 residues in the CDR3. DNA of the CDR3: TGTGCCAGCAGCGTGGGGGGACAAAGCAATCAGCCCCAGCATTTT. It yields the protein CASSVGGQSNQPQHF. Variable domain in full (rest from reference TRBV9 and TRBJ1-5): DSGVTQTPKHLITATGQRVTLRCSPRSGDLSVYWYQQSLDQGLQFLIQYYNGEERAKGNILERFSAQQFPDLHSELNLSSLELGDSALYFCASSVGGQSNQPQHFGDGTRLSIL.

This clonotype was seen ten or more times. This chain connects TRBV9 to TRBJ1-6; D not certain. V was clipped by 0 bases and J by 7 bases, with 5 bases between them. CDR3 length: 13 amino acids. In germline, CDR1 is SGDLS, CDR2 YYNGEE. DNA for the CDR3: TGTGCCAGCAGCGTAGCTACAAATTCACCCCTCCACTTT. Protein: CASSVATNSPLHF.

Many counts were recorded for this clonotype. This sequence joins TRBV9 and TRBJ2-7; no definite D call. Trimming cost V 4 bases and J 4 bases, with 9 bases left between them. CDR3 length: 12 residues. Germline V lookup: CDR1 SGDLS, CDR2 YYNGEE. The CDR3 loop is CASSPTWYEQYF. In DNA form, the CDR3 reads TGTGCCAGCAGCCCAACCTGGTACGAGCAGTACTTC.

This clonotype was found many times. The gene calls are TRBV9 and TRBJ1-2, with D possibly TRBD1 on 5 matching bases. This CDR3 has 15 residues. V dropped 0 bases and J dropped 4 bases, with 13 bases sitting between them. Germline-derived CDR1 and CDR2 are SGDLS and YYNGEE. CDR3 sequence: CASSVEGGGGYGYTF. The CDR3 DNA reads as TGTGCCAGCAGCGTAGAGGGCGGGGGAGGCTATGGCTACACCTTC.

The chain couples TRBV9 to TRBJ2-2, with D possibly matching TRBD1 (5 bases). The germline gives CDR1 SGDLS, CDR2 YYNGEE. The CDR3 covers 15 residues. The V end lost 6 bases, the J end lost 6 bases, and 18 bases lay between the germline ends. The CDR3, as DNA: TGTGCCAGCACCACCAATTTAGGGGTGGCCGGGGAGCTGTTTTTT. This gives the protein CASTTNLGVAGELFF.

There are many counts of this clonotype. CDR3 nucleotides: TGTGCCAGCAGCGCCCCCAAGGGCGCGGAGACCCAGTACTTC. Protein sequence: CASSAPKGAETQYF. The chain employs TRBV9 and TRBJ2-5; D gene uncertain. The germline CDR1 and CDR2 sequences are SGDLS and YYNGEE. The CDR3 is 14 amino acids. The V end was cut by 3 bases, the J end by 5 bases, with 14 bases between.